The 5 T cell receptor beta chains listed next were all sequenced from one sample in a study of blood T cells in healthy people across ages. Together with a sample-barcoded 5' primer, a J-beta primer mix was included in a second PCR lasting roughly 6 to 12 cycles. One entry per CDR3 protein, called by TCRdb with MiXCR from the 5' RACE reads. The sample records about 1.7 million distinct CDR3 sequences, roughly 28% being singletons. Sequences were obtained from blood. All receptors come from a woman in her twenties or thirties in good health.

This clonotype appeared many times. CDR3 bases: TGTGCCAGCAGCGTTGACAGGAACACTGAAGCTTTCTTT. Translating gives CASSVDRNTEAFF. The V and J genes are TRBV9 and TRBJ1-1, with TRBD1 as a possible D gene (5 bases). The CDR3 spans 13 residues. V was shortened by 2 bases and J by 1 base, with 6 bases between the two germline ends. Per germline, CDR1 SGDLS and CDR2 YYNGEE.

There are a few counts of this clonotype. The chain recombines TRBV4-1 with TRBJ2-3; D is possibly TRBD2 (5 bases). Germline CDR1 is MGHRA and CDR2 is YSYEKL. CDR3 size: 13 residues. Trimming shortened V by 4 bases and J by 2 bases, and 7 bases separated the two germline ends. The CDR3: CASSRSVTDTQYF. Here the CDR3 DNA reads TGCGCCAGCAGCCGTAGCGTCACAGATACGCAGTATTTT.

This CDR3 is CASSFNAGDGYTF. CDR3 nucleotides: TGTGCCAGCAGCTTCAATGCAGGGGATGGCTACACCTTC. The chain recombines TRBV5-5 with TRBJ1-2; a possible D gene is TRBD1 (6 bases). Deletions cut 2 bases from V and 6 bases from J, with 11 bases between. CDR3 length equals 13 residues. The germline V gene has CDR1 SGHKS and CDR2 YYEKEE (reference sequence).

This clonotype was detected many times. The rearrangement uses TRBV20-1 and TRBJ2-3; no clear D gene. Germline-derived CDR1 and CDR2 are DFQATT and SNEGSKA (reference sequence). Trimming pared 1 base from V and 6 bases from J, leaving 11 bases between. CDR3 length: 13 residues. This CDR3 is CSARVPGYDTQYF. The CDR3 coding sequence is TGCAGTGCTAGAGTACCGGGTTACGATACGCAGTATTTT.

The chain recombines TRBV12-3 or TRBV12-4 with TRBJ1-1; D ambiguous. V lost 6 bases, J lost 1 base, and 6 bases lay in between. The CDR3 totals 12 residues. The CDR3 reads CASRQSNTEAFF. CDR3 DNA: TGTGCCAGCAGACAGTCGAACACTGAAGCTTTCTTT.